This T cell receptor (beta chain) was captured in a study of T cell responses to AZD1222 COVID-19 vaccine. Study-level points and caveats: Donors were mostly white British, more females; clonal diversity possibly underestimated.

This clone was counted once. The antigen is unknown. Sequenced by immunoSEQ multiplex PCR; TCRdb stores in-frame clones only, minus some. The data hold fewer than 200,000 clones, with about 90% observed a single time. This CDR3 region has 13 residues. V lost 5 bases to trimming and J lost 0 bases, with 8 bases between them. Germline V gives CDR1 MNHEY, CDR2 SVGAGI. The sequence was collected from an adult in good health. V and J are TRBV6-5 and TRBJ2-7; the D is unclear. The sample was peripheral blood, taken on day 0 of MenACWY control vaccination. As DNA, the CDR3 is TGTGCCAGCAGTCGGCAGTCCTCCTACGAGCAGTACTTC. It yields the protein CASSRQSSYEQYF.